This note documents a single T cell receptor beta chain sequence. What it binds is not known. The data were taken from a study of T cell clonotyping in hematopoietic cell transplantation. Study findings and constraints: CD4 and CD8 repertoire contributions could not be separated without sorting. Graft donor and pretransplant recipient Inverse Simpson Index values predicted broader posttransplant TCR diversity. After transplant, recipient diversity fell while pathologically expanded clonotypes grew through day 180. Few recipient clonotypes overlapped donors; over 95% were de novo at given depth.

Germline V gene sequence: CDR1 SGHVS, CDR2 FNYEAQ. This CDR3 has 12 residues. With 8 bases clipped from V and 5 bases from J, the junction kept 6 bases outside the gene matches. Produced via immunoSEQ multiplex PCR; TCRdb's table is partial and in-frame only. The data show roughly 15,000 clones, 90% seen once. The sequencing input was peripheral blood mononuclear cells. This chain uses TRBV7-6 with TRBJ2-7, with 7 bases identical to TRBD2. This receptor was taken from a man in his fifties in good health. Some clones in this sample may be carry-over from other donors' samples. DNA for the CDR3: TGTGCCAGCTCAAGCGGGGCCAACGAGCAGTACTTC. It yields the protein CASSSGANEQYF. Supplemented by reference TRBV7-6 and TRBJ2-7, the full variable domain reads GAGVSQSPRYKVTKRGQDVALRCDPISGHVSLYWYRQALGQGPEFLTYFNYEAQQDKSGLPNDRFSAERPEGSISTLTIQRTEQRDSAMYRCASSSGANEQYFGPGTRLTVT.